These T cell receptor beta chains were read from a single sample in a study of CD8+CD57+ T cells in acquired aplastic anemia. TCRdb passed the reads through MiXCR, listing each CDR3 protein once. The sample yields about 100,000 distinct CDR3 sequences, around 53% seen once. Sequenced sample: sorted CD4+, CD8+, or CD8+CD57+ T cells (not recorded which) from PBMCs. The receptors shown here come from a human donor in good health, serving as a control. Each CDR3 is given with its conserved first and last residue. The order of the fields is V gene, CDR3 length, D gene, clone size, J gene, CDR3 DNA, CDR3 protein. A D gene is named only where the DNA matches it firmly. Clone size, where shown, is once, few, many, or a class for clones that have expanded.

TRBV10-1	15	NA	NA	TRBJ2-7	TGTGCCATCAGTGGACATTTGGAACTGGCCTACGAGCAGTACTTC	CAISGHLELAYEQYF
TRBV5-1	15	NA	NA	TRBJ1-1	TGCGCCAGCAGCTTGGTACCGGTCCCTAGCACTGAAGCTTTCTTT	CASSLVPVPSTEAFF
TRBV12-3/TRBV12-4	12	NA	NA	TRBJ2-7	TGTGCCAGCAGTACAGTCTCCTACGAGCAGTACTTC	CASSTVSYEQYF
TRBV20-1	12	NA	NA	TRBJ2-5	TGCAGTGCTCCTAAAAATCAAGAGACCCAGTACTTC	CSAPKNQETQYF
TRBV14	19	TRBD2	many	TRBJ2-7	TGTGCCAGCAGCCAAGATCCCGGACTAGCGGGGGCCCACCCCTACGAGCAGTACTTC	CASSQDPGLAGAHPYEQYF
TRBV4-2	17	TRBD1	NA	TRBJ1-5	TGTGCCAGCAGCCAAGCTCCTGGGCAGGGGGCGGCTCAGCCCCAGCATTTT	CASSQAPGQGAAQPQHF
TRBV11-2	16	TRBD2	NA	TRBJ2-3	TGTGCCAGCAGCTCCGGGGCGGGACTAGGGTCAGATACGCAGTATTTT	CASSSGAGLGSDTQYF
TRBV6-5	13	NA	many	TRBJ1-1	TGTGCCAGTGAGGCAGCGGGGAACACTGAAGCTTTCTTT	CASEAAGNTEAFF
TRBV10-3	13	NA	NA	TRBJ1-5	TGTGCCATCAGTGAGGGGCAGGGTCAGCCCCAGCATTTT	CAISEGQGQPQHF
TRBV15	15	NA	NA	TRBJ2-5	TGTGCCACCAGCAGAGCTAGACAGCAGAAAGAGACCCAGTACTTC	CATSRARQQKETQYF
TRBV15	15	TRBD2	few	TRBJ2-3	TGTGCCACCAAGTTGTTGGCTAGCGGGGTGGATACGCAGTATTTT	CATKLLASGVDTQYF
TRBV6-1	13	NA	many	TRBJ2-7	TGTGCCTCCCGCGACGGGGGCTGGTACGAGCAGTACTTC	CASRDGGWYEQYF
TRBV27	17	NA	NA	TRBJ1-4	TGTGCCAGCAGTTTATCCCCTTCGGGTGGGGTCGGCGAAAAACTGTTTTTT	CASSLSPSGGVGEKLFF
TRBV15	16	NA	NA	TRBJ2-1	TGTGCCACCAGCACTGGGCGGGGACCGTCCTACAATGAGCAGTTCTTC	CATSTGRGPSYNEQFF
TRBV29-1	14	NA	NA	TRBJ1-1	TGCAGCGGGAAGGGCGGGTTGGCGGACACTGAAGCTTTCTTT	CSGKGGLADTEAFF
TRBV2	12	NA	NA	TRBJ2-7	TGTGCCAGCACCGAGGGCTTCTACGAGCAGTACTTC	CASTEGFYEQYF
TRBV6-6	13	NA	many	TRBJ2-7	TGTGCCAGCAGTTTCGACAGGTATTACGAGCAGTACTTC	CASSFDRYYEQYF
TRBV19	15	NA	many	TRBJ1-5	TGTGCCAGTAGTTATGGCCTGTATAGCAATCAGCCCCAGCATTTT	CASSYGLYSNQPQHF
TRBV12-3/TRBV12-4	16	NA	NA	TRBJ1-2	TGTGCCAGCAGTTTGGTTAGCGGGGGACACCACAATGGCTACACCTTC	CASSLVSGGHHNGYTF
TRBV3-1	19	TRBD2	few	TRBJ2-1	TGTGCCAGCACTTTTATCAAGACGGGACTAGCCTTACCGGGCAATGAGCAGTTCTTC	CASTFIKTGLALPGNEQFF
TRBV2	13	TRBD1	NA	TRBJ1-4	TGTGCCAGCAGACAAGACAGGGGTGAAAAACTGTTTTTT	CASRQDRGEKLFF
TRBV25-1	16	TRBD2	NA	TRBJ2-5	TGTGCCAGCAGTTCGACTAGCGGGGGTATTCAAGAGACCCAGTACTTC	CASSSTSGGIQETQYF
TRBV10-2	14	NA	NA	TRBJ2-3	TGCGCCAGCAGTGAGTCTGCTCGGCCAGATACGCAGTATTTT	CASSESARPDTQYF
TRBV7-8	12	NA	NA	TRBJ2-7	TGTGCCAGCGGCCCACAGGCAGGAGAGCAGTACTTC	CASGPQAGEQYF
TRBV19	15	NA	few	TRBJ1-2	TGTGCCAGTAGTCTTGAGGGGTCAGGGGCCTATGGCTACACCTTC	CASSLEGSGAYGYTF
TRBV19	14	TRBD1	NA	TRBJ2-7	TGTGCCAGTAGTCGCACAGGGGTCCCCTACGAGCAGTACTTC	CASSRTGVPYEQYF
TRBV6-1	11	NA	many	TRBJ2-1	TGTGCCAGCAACCCAGGGAATGAGCAGTTCTTC	CASNPGNEQFF
TRBV7-9	15	TRBD1	many	TRBJ2-2	TGTGCCAGCAGTCCTGGACAGGGGGGCACCGGGGAGCTGTTTTTT	CASSPGQGGTGELFF
TRBV19	13	NA	NA	TRBJ1-1	TGTGCCAGTAGAGGGCAAGCGAACACTGAAGCTTTCTTT	CASRGQANTEAFF
TRBV7-7	15	TRBD1	NA	TRBJ1-2	TGTGCCAGCAGCGCCGGGACAGGGGATAACTATGGCTACACCTTC	CASSAGTGDNYGYTF
TRBV2	15	TRBD2	once	TRBJ2-1	TGTGCCAGCAGCGAGACTAGCGGGGGCTACAATGAGCAGTTCTTC	CASSETSGGYNEQFF
TRBV2	12	NA	NA	TRBJ1-1	TGTGCCAGTCGGAGTGGGAACACTGAAGCTTTCTTT	CASRSGNTEAFF
TRBV10-3	14	TRBD2	NA	TRBJ2-1	TGTGTCATCAGGCGGACTAGCGGGTACAATGAGCAGTTCTTC	CVIRRTSGYNEQFF
TRBV19	12	NA	few	TRBJ1-2	TGTGCCAGTAGTATACACAGGGATGGCTACACCTTC	CASSIHRDGYTF
TRBV2	13	TRBD2	NA	TRBJ2-5	TGTGCCAGCAGTCTAGCGGGGGGGGAGACCCAGTACTTC	CASSLAGGETQYF
TRBV19	15	TRBD1	NA	TRBJ2-7	TGTGCCAGTAGTACAACCGGGACAGGGGGCTACGAGCAGTACTTC	CASSTTGTGGYEQYF
TRBV7-2	14	NA	NA	TRBJ1-1	TGTGCCAGCAGCCGCCTCCCACTACAGGCTGAAGCTTTCTTT	CASSRLPLQAEAFF
TRBV25-1	14	NA	NA	TRBJ2-7	TGTGCCAGCAGTGAAAAGACAGGCTCCTACGAGCAGTACTTC	CASSEKTGSYEQYF